Listed below are T cell receptor beta chains from one sample, sequenced in a study of cytomegalovirus exposure and HLA in healthy donors. The method was immunoSEQ multiplex PCR; TCRdb's version includes in-frame clones alone and lacks a portion of them. This sample carries around 120,000 clones, about 80% of them seen once, and the ten largest clones take roughly 9%. Input material: PBMCs. These receptor sequences come from a woman in her 50s in good health and CMV-seropositive. Each CDR3 is given with its conserved first and last residue. Fields, in order: clone size, J gene, D gene, V gene, CDR3 DNA, CDR3 protein. The D gene is left open where the match is weak. Where a row states a size, it is once, few, many or the class of an expanded clone; other rows omit it.

>.|TRBJ2-1|TRBD1|TRBV13
TGTGCCAGCAGCTTAGGGGGCAGGGGGCCTTACAATGAGCAGTTCTTC
CASSLGGRGPYNEQFF
>.|TRBJ1-2|.|TRBV7-8
TGTGCCAGCAGCTTAGATCTAAGGGGCGGCTACACCTTC
CASSLDLRGGYTF
>.|TRBJ1-2|TRBD1|TRBV4-3
TGCGCCAGCAGCCAAAACAGGGGGCTCGGTGGCTACACCTTC
CASSQNRGLGGYTF
>.|TRBJ1-3|.|TRBV9
TGTGCCAGCAGTCCTAGGTCCTCTGGAAACACCATATATTTT
CASSPRSSGNTIYF
>once|TRBJ2-2|TRBD2|TRBV11-2
TGTGCCAGCAGCTTGGCGGGGGGGCTTTTGGCCGGGGAGCTGTTTTTT
CASSLAGGLLAGELFF
>.|TRBJ2-5|.|TRBV27
TGTGCCAGCAGTCTCGGGTTCGAAGAGACCCAGTACTTC
CASSLGFEETQYF
>few|TRBJ2-7|.|TRBV29-1
TGCAGCGTTGAAGTGGAGGACGGTTCCTACGAGCAGTACTTC
CSVEVEDGSYEQYF
>.|TRBJ2-5|.|TRBV7-9
TGTGCCAGCAGCTTGAGTGGGCAGACCCAGTACTTC
CASSLSGQTQYF
>few|TRBJ1-1|.|TRBV2
TGTGCCAGCAGCTACACAGAGAACACTGAAGCTTTCTTT
CASSYTENTEAFF
>once|TRBJ1-2|.|TRBV5-4
TGTGCCAGCAGCGTCGTGGGGGCTGGCTATACCTTC
CASSVVGAGYTF
>.|TRBJ2-1|TRBD1|TRBV7-3
TGTGCCAGCAGCTCTGCCGGGACAGGGGGTGAGCAGTTCTTC
CASSSAGTGGEQFF
>few|TRBJ1-1|TRBD1|TRBV19
TGTGCCAGTAGTAACCAGGGACAGGGTGGGACTGAAGCTTTCTTT
CASSNQGQGGTEAFF
>.|TRBJ2-2|TRBD1|TRBV6-4
TGTGCCAGCAGTGCTAAACAGGGGGCGACCGGGGAGCTGTTTTTT
CASSAKQGATGELFF
>.|TRBJ2-3|.|TRBV5-4
TGTGCCAGCAGCAGCGGGGATACGCAGTATTTT
CASSSGDTQYF